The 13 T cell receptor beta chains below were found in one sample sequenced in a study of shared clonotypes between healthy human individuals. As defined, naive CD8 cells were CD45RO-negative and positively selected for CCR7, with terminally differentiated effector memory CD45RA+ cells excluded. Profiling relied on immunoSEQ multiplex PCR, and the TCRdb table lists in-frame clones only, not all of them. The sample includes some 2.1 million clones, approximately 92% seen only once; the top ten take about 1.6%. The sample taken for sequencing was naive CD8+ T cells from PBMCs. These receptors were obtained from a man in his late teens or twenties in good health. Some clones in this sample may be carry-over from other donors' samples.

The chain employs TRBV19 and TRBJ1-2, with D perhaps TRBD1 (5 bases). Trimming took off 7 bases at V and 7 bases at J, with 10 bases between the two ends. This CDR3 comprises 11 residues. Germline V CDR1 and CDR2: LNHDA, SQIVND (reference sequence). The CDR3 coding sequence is TGTGCCAGTACAGAAGGGGTTGGCTACACCTTC. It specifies CASTEGVGYTF.

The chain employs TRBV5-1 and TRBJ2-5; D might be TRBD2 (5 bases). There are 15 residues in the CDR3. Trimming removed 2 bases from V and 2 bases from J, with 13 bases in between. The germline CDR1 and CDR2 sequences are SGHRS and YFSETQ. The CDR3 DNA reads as TGCGCCAGCAGCTTTGAGGGCAACATTCAAGAGACCCAGTACTTC. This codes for CASSFEGNIQETQYF.

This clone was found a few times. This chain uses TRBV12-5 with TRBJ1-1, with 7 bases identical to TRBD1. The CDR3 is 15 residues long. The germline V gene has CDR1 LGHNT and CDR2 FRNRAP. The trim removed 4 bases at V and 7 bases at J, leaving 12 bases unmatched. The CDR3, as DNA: TGTGCTAGTGGTTGGATGACGGGACAGACAAATGAAGCTTTCTTT. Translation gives CASGWMTGQTNEAFF.

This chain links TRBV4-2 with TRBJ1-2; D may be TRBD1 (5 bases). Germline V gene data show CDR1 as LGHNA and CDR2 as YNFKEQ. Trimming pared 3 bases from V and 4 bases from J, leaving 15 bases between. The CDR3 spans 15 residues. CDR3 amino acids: CASSQTEGEGYGYTF. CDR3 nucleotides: TGTGCCAGCAGCCAGACAGAGGGAGAGGGCTATGGCTACACCTTC.

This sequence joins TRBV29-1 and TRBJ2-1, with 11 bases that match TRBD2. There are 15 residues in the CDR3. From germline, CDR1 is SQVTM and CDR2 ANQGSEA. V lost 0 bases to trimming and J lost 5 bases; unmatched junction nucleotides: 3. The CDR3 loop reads CSVEDLAGGNNEQFF. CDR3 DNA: TGCAGCGTTGAAGATCTAGCGGGGGGAAACAATGAGCAGTTCTTC.

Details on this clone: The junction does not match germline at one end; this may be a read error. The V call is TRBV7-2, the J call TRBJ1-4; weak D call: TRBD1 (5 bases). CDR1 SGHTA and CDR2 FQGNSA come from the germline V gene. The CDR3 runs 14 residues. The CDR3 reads CATSSGGANEKLFF. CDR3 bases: TGTGCCACCAGCTCTGGGGGTGCTAATGAAAAACTGTTTTTT.

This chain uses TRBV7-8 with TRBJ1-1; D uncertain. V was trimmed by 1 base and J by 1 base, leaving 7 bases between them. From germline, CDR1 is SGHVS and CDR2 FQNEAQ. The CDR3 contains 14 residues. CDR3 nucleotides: TGTGCCAGCAGCTTAGGAAAGGGGAACACTGAAGCTTTCTTT. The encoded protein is CASSLGKGNTEAFF.

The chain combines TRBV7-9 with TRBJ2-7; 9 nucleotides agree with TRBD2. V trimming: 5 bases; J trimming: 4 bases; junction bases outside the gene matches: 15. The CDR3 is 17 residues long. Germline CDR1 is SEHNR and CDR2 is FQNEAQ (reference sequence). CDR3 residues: CASSARLAERGVYEQYF. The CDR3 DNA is TGTGCCAGCAGCGCCCGACTAGCGGAACGAGGGGTTTACGAGCAGTACTTC.

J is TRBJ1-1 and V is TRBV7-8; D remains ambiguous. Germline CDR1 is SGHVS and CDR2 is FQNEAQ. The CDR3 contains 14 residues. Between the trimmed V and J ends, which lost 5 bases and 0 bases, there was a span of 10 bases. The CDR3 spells CASSLVALNTEAFF. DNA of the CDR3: TGTGCCAGCAGCCTAGTGGCTCTGAACACTGAAGCTTTCTTT.

The CDR3 sequence is CSVAVAYEQYF. CDR3 sequence (DNA): TGCAGCGTGGCCGTCGCGTACGAGCAGTACTTC. The V call is TRBV29-1, the J call TRBJ2-7, with D uncertain. The CDR3 spans 11 residues. The V and J ends lost 6 bases and 4 bases respectively, with 10 bases between them. In germline, CDR1 is SQVTM, CDR2 ANQGSEA.

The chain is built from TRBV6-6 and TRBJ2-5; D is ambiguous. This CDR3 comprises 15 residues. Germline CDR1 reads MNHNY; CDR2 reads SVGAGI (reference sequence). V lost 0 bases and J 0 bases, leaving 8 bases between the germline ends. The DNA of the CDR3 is TGTGCCAGCAGTTACTCGGGATATTACCAAGAGACCCAGTACTTC. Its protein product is CASSYSGYYQETQYF.

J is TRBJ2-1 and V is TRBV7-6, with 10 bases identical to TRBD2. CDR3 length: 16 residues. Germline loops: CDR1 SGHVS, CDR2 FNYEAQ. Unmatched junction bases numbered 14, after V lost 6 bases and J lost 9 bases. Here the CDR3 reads CASSPRTSGAYGEQFF. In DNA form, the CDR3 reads TGTGCCAGCAGTCCAAGGACTAGCGGAGCCTATGGTGAGCAGTTCTTC.

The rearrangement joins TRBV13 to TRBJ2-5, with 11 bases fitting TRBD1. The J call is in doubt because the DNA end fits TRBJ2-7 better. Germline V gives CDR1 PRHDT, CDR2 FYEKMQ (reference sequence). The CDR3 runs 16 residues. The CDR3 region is CASSPIGDRGSYEQYF. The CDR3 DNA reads TGTGCCAGCAGCCCGATAGGGGACAGGGGGTCCTACGAGCAGTACTTC.